The next 17 T cell receptor beta chains were all read from a single sample in a study of control samples from healthy donors and cancer patients. The table came from immunoSEQ multiplex PCR; TCRdb's copy has only in-frame clones and leaves some out. In the table there are roughly 59,000 clones, 80% to 95% of which are singletons. The sample taken for sequencing was PBMCs. The receptors were sampled from a man aged 35 to 55 with colorectal cancer.

J is TRBJ2-3 and V is TRBV6-5; D is perhaps TRBD2 (6 bases). The germline V gene encodes CDR1 MNHEY and CDR2 SVGAGI. The V end lost 6 bases, the J end lost 4 bases, and 11 bases lay between the germline ends. The CDR3 runs 13 residues. The CDR3 nucleotides are TGTGCCAGCAGGAACACGGGGGCAGATACGCAGTATTTT. Its protein is CASRNTGADTQYF.

The chain couples TRBV7-9 to TRBJ1-2; D remains unclear. In germline, CDR1 is SEHNR, CDR2 FQNEAQ (reference sequence). V was clipped by 0 bases and J by 3 bases, with 8 bases between them. CDR3 length: 14 residues. CDR3: CASSLAQTYYGYTF. The CDR3 nucleotides are TGTGCCAGCAGCTTAGCTCAGACCTACTATGGCTACACCTTC.

On this clone itself: The sample contains more than one DNA sequence encoding this CDR3. This chain uses TRBV18 with TRBJ2-7, with D hard to call. Germline CDR1 is KGHSH and CDR2 is LQKENI. The V and J ends lost 0 bases and 0 bases respectively, with 6 bases between them. CDR3 length: 14 amino acids. The CDR3 here is CASSPPGLSYEQYF. The CDR3 region has the DNA TGTGCCAGCTCACCACCGGGCCTCTCCTACGAGCAGTACTTC.

The chain links TRBV27 to TRBJ1-3; 7 bases align to TRBD1. Germline assignment: CDR1 MNHEY and CDR2 SMNVEV (reference sequence). After removal of 6 bases from V and 8 bases from J, the junction contained 10 bases not matched to a gene. The CDR3 runs 14 residues. The CDR3 loop reads CASSKHRGKDTIYF. CDR3 in DNA: TGTGCCAGCAGCAAACACAGGGGAAAGGACACCATATATTTT.

Here the CDR3 DNA reads TGTGCCAGCAGTCTTCGGTTGCGGTACGAGCAGTACTTC. Its protein product is CASSLRLRYEQYF. The chain couples TRBV6-2 or TRBV6-3 to TRBJ2-7, with unresolved D. V gave up 5 bases and J gave up 4 bases, with 12 bases separating them. CDR3 length: 13 amino acids. The germline gives CDR1 MNHEY, CDR2 SVGEGT.

J is TRBJ2-1 and V is TRBV19, with D unresolved. Trimming removed 9 bases at V and 8 bases at J, with 17 bases between. Germline lookup yields CDR1 LNHDA and CDR2 SQIVND (reference sequence). The CDR3 totals 13 residues. CDR3 amino acids: CARSPAWCHEQFF. CDR3 coding DNA: TGTGCCAGGAGCCCCGCGTGGTGCCATGAGCAGTTCTTC.

The chain carries TRBV6-5 and TRBJ2-5; 9 nucleotides align to TRBD2. CDR1 is MNHEY and CDR2 is SVGAGI in the germline V gene. CDR3 length: 13 amino acids. Trimming cost V 9 bases and J 5 bases; bases outside gene matches: 7. In DNA form, the CDR3 reads TGTGCCAGTGGCGGGGGGGGCTGGGAGACCCAGTACTTC. It encodes CASGGGGWETQYF.

The chain recombines TRBV2 with TRBJ1-2; D remains ambiguous. In germline, CDR1 is SNHLY, CDR2 FYNNEI. The CDR3 runs 16 residues. The ends were cut back, 4 bases at V and 4 bases at J, with 19 bases in the middle. The CDR3 reads CASSVGQSQDGYGYTF. The CDR3 region has the DNA TGTGCCAGCAGTGTAGGCCAGTCCCAAGACGGCTATGGCTACACCTTC. Together with reference TRBV2 and TRBJ1-2, the CDR3 gives the full variable domain: EPEVTQTPSHQVTQMGQEVILRCVPISNHLYFYWYRQILGQKVEFLVSFYNNEISEKSEIFDDQFSVERPDGSNFTLKIRSTKLEDSAMYFCASSVGQSQDGYGYTFGSGTRLTVV.

The chain joins TRBV10-3 to TRBJ1-5; D remains unclear. Germline lookup yields CDR1 ENHRY and CDR2 SYGVKD. The CDR3 loop spans 14 amino acids. Trimming cost V 0 bases and J 8 bases, with 11 bases left between them. CDR3 nucleotide sequence: TGTGCCATCAGTGAGTCGGCAGGTAGAGAGCCCCAGCATTTT. Translated, it gives CAISESAGREPQHF.

V and J are TRBV15 and TRBJ2-1; a possible D gene is TRBD2 (8 bases). Per germline, CDR1 LNHNV and CDR2 YYDKDF (reference sequence). The CDR3 has 19 amino acids. V dropped 1 base and J dropped 0 bases, with 19 bases sitting between them. The CDR3 sequence is CATSRGGGSGTASYNEQFF. The CDR3 DNA follows: TGTGCCACCAGCAGAGGCGGGGGGTCCGGGACAGCCTCCTACAATGAGCAGTTCTTC. Complete variable domain (other parts from reference TRBV15 and TRBJ2-1): DAMVIQNPRYQVTQFGKPVTLSCSQTLNHNVMYWYQQKSSQAPKLLFHYYDKDFNNEADTPDNFQSRRPNTSFCFLDIRSPGLGDTAMYLCATSRGGGSGTASYNEQFFGPGTRLTVL.

The rearrangement links TRBV5-1 to TRBJ2-7; TRBD2 matches at 13 bases. CDR3 length: 19 amino acids. Germline CDR1 SGHRS, CDR2 YFSETQ. Trimming at V came to 4 bases and at J to 1 base, leaving 14 bases not matched to a gene. Written as DNA, the CDR3 is TGCGCCAGCAGCACCGGACTAGCGGGGGTGCAACTTGCTTCCTACGAGCAGTACTTC. This sequence encodes CASSTGLAGVQLASYEQYF.

This rearrangement joins TRBV19 to TRBJ2-6; no reliable D call. In germline, CDR1 is LNHDA, CDR2 SQIVND (reference sequence). The CDR3 is 20 amino acids. The V and J ends lost 1 base and 0 bases respectively, with 19 bases between them. The CDR3 coding sequence is TGTGCCAGTAGTATAGTGGGTGGCAGGCGTCCGAGCTCTGGGGCCAACGTCCTGACTTTC. Its translation: CASSIVGGRRPSSGANVLTF.

The genes are TRBV6-5 and TRBJ1-2, with D uncertain. V was pared by 4 bases and J by 2 bases, with 8 bases between. The germline CDR1 and CDR2 sequences are MNHEY and SVGAGI. This CDR3 comprises 13 residues. The CDR3 DNA follows: TGTGCCAGCAGTTCCCGATACAACTATGGCTACACCTTC. This codes for CASSSRYNYGYTF.

V gene TRBV2 combines with J gene TRBJ1-1; D is ambiguous. V was clipped by 1 base and J by 5 bases, with 14 bases between them. CDR3 size: 15 residues. In germline, CDR1 is SNHLY, CDR2 FYNNEI. The CDR3 region is CASSEGQTAGTEAFF. The DNA of the CDR3 is TGTGCCAGCAGTGAAGGTCAGACGGCGGGGACTGAAGCTTTCTTT.

This chain joins TRBV6-7 and TRBJ1-3, with D tentatively TRBD1 (6 bases). TRBV6-7 is an ORF, with its function uncertain. The CDR3 loop spans 13 amino acids. V lost 11 bases to trimming and J lost 3 bases, with 14 bases between them. CDR3 coding DNA: TGTGCCCCGATCGGGACAATTGGAAACACCATATATTTT. Protein: CAPIGTIGNTIYF.

This chain joins TRBV4-1 and TRBJ2-7; D is unresolved. CDR3 length: 15 residues. The V and J ends lost 1 base and 2 bases respectively, with 12 bases between them. Germline-derived CDR1 and CDR2 are MGHRA and YSYEKL. CDR3 protein: CASSQAGGVPYEQYF. CDR3 DNA: TGCGCCAGCAGCCAAGCAGGTGGGGTTCCCTACGAGCAGTACTTC.

V and J are TRBV11-3 and TRBJ1-1; D is undetermined. V lost 5 bases and J lost 2, with 3 bases in between. The germline V gene has CDR1 SGHNT and CDR2 YENEEA. The CDR3 is 11 amino acids. CDR3 in DNA: TGTGCCAGCAGCCGAAACACTGAAGCTTTCTTT. Protein product: CASSRNTEAFF.